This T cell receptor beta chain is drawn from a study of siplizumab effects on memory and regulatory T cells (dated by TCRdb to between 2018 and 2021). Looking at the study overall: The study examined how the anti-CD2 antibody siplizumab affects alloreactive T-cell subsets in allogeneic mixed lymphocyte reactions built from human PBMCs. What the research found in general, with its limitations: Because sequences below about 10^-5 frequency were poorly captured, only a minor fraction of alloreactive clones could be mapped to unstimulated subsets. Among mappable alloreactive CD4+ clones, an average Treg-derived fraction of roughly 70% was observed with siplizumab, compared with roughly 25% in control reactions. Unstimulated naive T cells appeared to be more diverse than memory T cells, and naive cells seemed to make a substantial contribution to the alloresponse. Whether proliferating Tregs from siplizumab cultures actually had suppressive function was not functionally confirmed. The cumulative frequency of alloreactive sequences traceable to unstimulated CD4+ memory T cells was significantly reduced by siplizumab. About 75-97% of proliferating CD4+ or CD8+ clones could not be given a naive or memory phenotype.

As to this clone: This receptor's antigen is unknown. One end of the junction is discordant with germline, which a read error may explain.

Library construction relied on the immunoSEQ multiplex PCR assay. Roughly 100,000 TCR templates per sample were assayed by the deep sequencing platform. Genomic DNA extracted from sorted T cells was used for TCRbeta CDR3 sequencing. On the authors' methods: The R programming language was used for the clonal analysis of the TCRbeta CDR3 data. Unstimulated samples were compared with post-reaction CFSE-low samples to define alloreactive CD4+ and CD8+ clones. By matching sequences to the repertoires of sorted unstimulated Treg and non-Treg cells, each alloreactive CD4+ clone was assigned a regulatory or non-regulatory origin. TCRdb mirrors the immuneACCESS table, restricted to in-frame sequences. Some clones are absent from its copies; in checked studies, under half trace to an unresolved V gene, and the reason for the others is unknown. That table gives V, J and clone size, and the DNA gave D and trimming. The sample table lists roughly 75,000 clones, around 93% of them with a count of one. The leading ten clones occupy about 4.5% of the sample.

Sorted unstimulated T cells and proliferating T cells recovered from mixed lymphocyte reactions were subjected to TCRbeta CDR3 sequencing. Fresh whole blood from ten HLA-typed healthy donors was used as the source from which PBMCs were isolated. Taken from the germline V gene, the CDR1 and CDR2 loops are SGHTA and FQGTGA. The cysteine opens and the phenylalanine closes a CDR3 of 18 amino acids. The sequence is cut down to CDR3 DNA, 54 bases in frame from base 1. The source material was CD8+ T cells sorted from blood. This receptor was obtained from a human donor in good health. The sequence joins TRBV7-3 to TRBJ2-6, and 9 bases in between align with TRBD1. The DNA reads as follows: TGTGCCAGCAGCTTAGGGACAGGGTCGAGCTCTGAGGCCAACGTCCTGACTTTC. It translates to CASSLGTGSSSEANVLTF.